Presented here are 17 T cell receptor beta chains from one specimen sequenced in a study of cytomegalovirus exposure and HLA in healthy donors. The PCR employed 60 Vbeta primers together with 13 Jbeta primers. TCRdb keeps only in-frame clones here, not all; method: immunoSEQ multiplex PCR. This sample has some 190,000 clones; around three quarters occur once, and the top ten carry roughly 1.5%. The sample taken for sequencing was PBMCs. These receptors were collected from a woman under 30 in good health and CMV-seronegative.

This clone was detected only once. The CDR3 nucleotides read TGTGCCAGCAGCGAGGGACAGGGGGTTTACTCTGGAAACACCATATATTTT. Residues: CASSEGQGVYSGNTIYF. V is TRBV5-4 and J is TRBJ1-3, with 11 bases aligning to TRBD1. CDR1 and CDR2 (germline): SGHNT, YYREEE (reference sequence). The V segment lost 4 bases and the J segment 0 bases; nucleotides outside the gene matches: 6. The CDR3 totals 17 residues.

The chain is built from TRBV5-1 and TRBJ2-2; the match to TRBD2 covers 9 bases. Germline trimming cut 5 bases from V and 4 bases from J; bases unmatched to any gene: 9. The CDR3 covers 16 residues. Germline values: CDR1 SGHRS, CDR2 YFSETQ. CDR3 loop: CASRWIAGVGTGELFF. CDR3 sequence (DNA): TGCGCCAGCAGGTGGATAGCGGGAGTTGGCACCGGGGAGCTGTTTTTT.

The rearrangement uses TRBV28 and TRBJ2-4; 14 positions match TRBD2. The CDR3 runs 16 residues. CDR1 and CDR2 (germline): MDHEN, SYDVKM. V lost 5 bases to trimming and J lost 8 bases; unmatched junction nucleotides: 8. The CDR3 DNA sequence: TGTGCCAGCAGTCTCGGGACTAGCGGGAGTTTAGACATTCAGTACTTC. This sequence encodes CASSLGTSGSLDIQYF.

This clone was seen only a few times. The chain links TRBV28 to TRBJ1-2, with unresolved D. Germline V gives CDR1 MDHEN, CDR2 SYDVKM. Trimming pared 3 bases from V and 6 bases from J, leaving 14 bases between. This CDR3 is built from 14 residues. The CDR3 coding sequence is TGTGCCAGCAGTTTGCGACGAGGGTTGAATGGCTACACCTTC. As protein: CASSLRRGLNGYTF.

The V gene is TRBV19, the J gene TRBJ2-7; no firm D call. Per the germline V gene, CDR1 is LNHDA and CDR2 is SQIVND (reference sequence). V gave up 2 bases and J gave up 7 bases, with 15 bases separating them. This CDR3 comprises 14 residues. The CDR3 loop reads CASSISGTLSEQYF. CDR3 bases: TGTGCCAGTAGTATATCTGGCACCCTTTCGGAGCAGTACTTC.

The genes are TRBV6-5 and TRBJ1-2, with 9 nucleotides matching TRBD1. The CDR3 is 15 residues long. Germline values: CDR1 MNHEY, CDR2 SVGAGI. The V segment lost 7 bases and the J segment 4 bases; nucleotides outside the gene matches: 10. CDR3 sequence (DNA): TGTGCCAGCACCGTCGACAGGGGGAGTAGCTATGGCTACACCTTC. It yields the protein CASTVDRGSSYGYTF.

V is TRBV15 and J is TRBJ2-5, with D unclear. The J call is doubtful: the DNA matches TRBJ2-7 better. Germline lookup yields CDR1 LNHNV and CDR2 YYDKDF (reference sequence). This CDR3 has 12 residues. The CDR3 DNA is TGTGCCACCAGCAGAGAATCCTACGAGCAGTACTTC. Protein sequence: CATSRESYEQYF.

The rearrangement uses TRBV25-1 and TRBJ2-3; 11 bases match TRBD2. Germline values: CDR1 MGHDK, CDR2 SYGVNS. The V gene end was trimmed by 10 bases and the J gene end by 2 bases; junction bases not matched to a gene: 8. CDR3 length equals 15 residues. This chain's CDR3 is CAIPGTSGPTDTQYF. In DNA form, the CDR3 reads TGTGCCATCCCAGGGACTAGCGGTCCCACAGATACGCAGTATTTT. The full variable domain, its missing parts supplied by reference TRBV25-1 and TRBJ2-3, is EADIYQTPRYLVIGTGKKITLECSQTMGHDKMYWYQQDPGMELHLIHYSYGVNSTEKGDLSSESTVSRIRTEHFPLTLESARPSHTSQYLCAIPGTSGPTDTQYFGPGTRLTVL.

The chain has TRBV7-2 and TRBJ1-1; the D gene is possibly TRBD1 (6 bases). Germline V gene sequence: CDR1 SGHTA, CDR2 FQGNSA. V lost 4 bases to trimming and J lost 7 bases, with 10 bases between them. The CDR3 covers 12 residues. Here the CDR3 reads CASSSQGIEAFF. As DNA, the CDR3 is TGTGCCAGCAGCTCCCAGGGGATTGAAGCTTTCTTT.

The V call is TRBV6-1, the J call TRBJ1-5; 10 bases line up with TRBD1. The CDR3 has 14 amino acids. Germline loops: CDR1 MNHNS, CDR2 SASEGT. With V trimmed by 4 bases and J by 7 bases, 4 bases remained unmatched. As DNA, the CDR3 is TGTGCCAGCAGTGGACAGGGGGCTTACCAGCCCCAGCATTTT. This encodes CASSGQGAYQPQHF.

This clone was detected once. The J gene is TRBJ2-7, the V gene TRBV7-3; 9 nucleotides agree with TRBD2. The CDR3 is made up of 16 amino acids. With 1 base clipped from V and 6 bases from J, the junction kept 10 bases outside the gene matches. CDR1 is SGHTA, CDR2 FQGTGA, per germline. For the CDR3, the DNA is TGTGCCAGCAGCTTAAATCCCGCGGGAGGGCCTGGCGAGCAGTACTTC. It specifies CASSLNPAGGPGEQYF.

The rearrangement joins TRBV7-6 to TRBJ2-7, with TRBD1 matching 9 bases. V dropped 5 bases and J dropped 5; count of bases not matched to a gene: 10. The V gene's germline CDR1 is SGHVS and CDR2 FNYEAQ. The CDR3 covers 15 residues. CDR3 amino acids: CASSPLGDRDDEQYF. CDR3 nucleotide sequence: TGTGCCAGCAGCCCGCTCGGGGACAGGGATGACGAGCAGTACTTC.

The genes are TRBV28 and TRBJ1-5, with TRBD1 identical over 9 bases. Germline values: CDR1 MDHEN, CDR2 SYDVKM. This CDR3 has 17 residues. Unmatched junction bases numbered 9, after V lost 3 bases and J lost 3 bases. In nucleotides, the CDR3 is TGTGCCAGCAGTTTCGGGTTACAGGGGGCTACCAATCAGCCCCAGCATTTT. Encoded protein: CASSFGLQGATNQPQHF.

The chain joins TRBV5-4 to TRBJ2-7; D gene uncertain. The germline V and J ends were trimmed by 4 bases and 6 bases, with 11 bases remaining between them. Germline V CDR1 and CDR2: SGHNT, YYREEE (reference sequence). The CDR3 loop spans 12 amino acids. DNA of the CDR3: TGTGCCAGCAGCCCTCTCGCAGGCGAGCAGTACTTC. It translates to CASSPLAGEQYF. The full variable domain, with the rest looked up from reference TRBV5-4 and TRBJ2-7, is ETGVTQSPTHLIKTRGQQVTLRCSSQSGHNTVSWYQQALGQGPQFIFQYYREEENGRGNFPPRFSGLQFPNYSSELNVNALELDDSALYLCASSPLAGEQYFGPGTRLTVT.

This chain uses TRBV7-3 with TRBJ1-1, with TRBD1 identical over 7 bases. V shed 4 bases and J 2 bases; nucleotides not matched to a gene: 4. The CDR3 is 14 residues long. Germline assignment: CDR1 SGHTA and CDR2 FQGTGA. The CDR3 protein is CASSYTGENTEAFF. CDR3 in DNA: TGTGCCAGCAGCTATACAGGGGAAAACACTGAAGCTTTCTTT.

The chain links TRBV5-1 to TRBJ1-5, with 8 bases that match TRBD1. The V gene's germline CDR1 is SGHRS and CDR2 YFSETQ. The junction had 3 bases not matched to a gene; V was cut back by 4 bases and J by 0 bases. The CDR3 totals 15 residues. CDR3 sequence (DNA): TGCGCCAGCAGCCGGACAGGGAATAGCAATCAGCCCCAGCATTTT. This codes for CASSRTGNSNQPQHF.

The chain uses TRBV12-5 and TRBJ2-2, with 8 bases that match TRBD1. The ends lost 4 bases at V and 5 bases at J; junction bases unmatched: 6. CDR1 and CDR2 from the germline V gene are LGHNT and FRNRAP. The CDR3 is 15 residues long. The CDR3 sequence: CASGSATGETGELFF. For the CDR3, the DNA is TGTGCTAGTGGTTCGGCGACAGGGGAGACCGGGGAGCTGTTTTTT. Using reference TRBV12-5 and TRBJ2-2 for the parts outside the CDR3, the full variable domain is DARVTQTPRHKVTEMGQEVTMRCQPILGHNTVFWYRQTMMQGLELLAYFRNRAPLDDSGMPKDRFSAEMPDATLATLKIQPSEPRDSAVYFCASGSATGETGELFFGEGSRLTVL.